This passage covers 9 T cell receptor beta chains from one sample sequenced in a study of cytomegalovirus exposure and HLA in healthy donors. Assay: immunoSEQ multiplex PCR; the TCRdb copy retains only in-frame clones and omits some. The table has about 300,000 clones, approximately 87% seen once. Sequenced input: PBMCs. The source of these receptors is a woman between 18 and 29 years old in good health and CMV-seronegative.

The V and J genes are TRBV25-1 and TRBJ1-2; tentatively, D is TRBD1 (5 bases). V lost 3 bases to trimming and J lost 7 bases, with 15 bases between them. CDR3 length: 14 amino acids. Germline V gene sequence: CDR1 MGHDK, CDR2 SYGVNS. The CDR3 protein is CASSDWRGAGGYTF. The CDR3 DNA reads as TGTGCCAGCAGTGATTGGCGGGGCGCGGGTGGCTACACCTTC.

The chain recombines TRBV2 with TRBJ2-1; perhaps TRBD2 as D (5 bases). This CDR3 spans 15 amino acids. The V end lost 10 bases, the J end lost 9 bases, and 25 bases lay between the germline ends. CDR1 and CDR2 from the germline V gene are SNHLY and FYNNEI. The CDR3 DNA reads TGTGCCACCACGGGCGTCGACACCGGGGTGTTTGAGCAGTTCTTC. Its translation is CATTGVDTGVFEQFF.

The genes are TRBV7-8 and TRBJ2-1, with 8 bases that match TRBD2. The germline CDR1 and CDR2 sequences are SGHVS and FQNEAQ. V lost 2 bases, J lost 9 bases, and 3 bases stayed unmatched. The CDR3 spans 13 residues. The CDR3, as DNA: TGTGCCAGCAGCTTAAGGCTAGCGGGTGAGCAGTTCTTC. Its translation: CASSLRLAGEQFF.

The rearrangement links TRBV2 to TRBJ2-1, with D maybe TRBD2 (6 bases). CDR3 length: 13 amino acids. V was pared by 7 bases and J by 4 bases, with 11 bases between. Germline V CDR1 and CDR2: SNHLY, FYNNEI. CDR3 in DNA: TGTGCCAGCAAATCTAGCGTTTACAATGAGCAGTTCTTC. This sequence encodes CASKSSVYNEQFF.

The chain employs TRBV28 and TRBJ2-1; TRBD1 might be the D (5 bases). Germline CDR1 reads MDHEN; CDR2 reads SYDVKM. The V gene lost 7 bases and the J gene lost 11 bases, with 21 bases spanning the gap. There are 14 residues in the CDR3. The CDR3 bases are TGTGCCAGCACTCGAGAGCAGGGCGCTCCCCAGCAGTTCTTC. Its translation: CASTREQGAPQQFF.

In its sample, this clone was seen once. CDR3 sequence: CASSLSRLAQNEQFF. CDR3 DNA sequence: TGTGCCAGCAGCTTGTCTAGGCTAGCACAGAATGAGCAGTTCTTC. V usage is TRBV7-2 and J usage is TRBJ2-1; D perhaps matches TRBD2 (5 bases). Trimming removed 3 bases from V and 7 bases from J, with 16 bases in between. The CDR3 has 15 residues. Germline values: CDR1 SGHTA, CDR2 FQGNSA. The variable domain in full, completed from reference TRBV7-2 and TRBJ2-1, reads GAGVSQSPSNKVTEKGKDVELRCDPISGHTALYWYRQSLGQGLEFLIYFQGNSAPDKSGLPSDRFSAERTGGSVSTLTIQRTQQEDSAVYLCASSLSRLAQNEQFFGPGTRLTVL.

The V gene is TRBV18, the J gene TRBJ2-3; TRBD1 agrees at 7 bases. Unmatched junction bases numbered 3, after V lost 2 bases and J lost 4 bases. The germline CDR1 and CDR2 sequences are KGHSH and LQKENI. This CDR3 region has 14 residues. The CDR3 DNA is TGTGCCAGCTCACCAGGTCAGGGGGCAGATACGCAGTATTTT. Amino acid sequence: CASSPGQGADTQYF.

The CDR3 spells CASSLLQGAREKLFF. CDR3 in DNA: TGTGCCAGCAGTTTACTACAGGGGGCACGGGAAAAACTGTTTTTT. This chain joins TRBV28 and TRBJ1-4, with TRBD1 identical over 9 bases. Germline V CDR1 and CDR2: MDHEN, SYDVKM. CDR3 length: 15 amino acids. With V trimmed by 2 bases and J by 8 bases, 6 bases remained unmatched.

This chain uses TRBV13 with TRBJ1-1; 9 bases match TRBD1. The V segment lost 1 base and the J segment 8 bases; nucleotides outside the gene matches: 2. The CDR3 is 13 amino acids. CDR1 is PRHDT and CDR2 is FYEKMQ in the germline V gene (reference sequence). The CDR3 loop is CASSLVGTGEAFF. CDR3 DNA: TGTGCCAGCAGCTTAGTTGGGACAGGGGAAGCTTTCTTT.